What follows describes a single T cell receptor (beta chain). The data were taken from a study of shared T cell receptors in the human thymus. Data came from immunoSEQ multiplex PCR; TCRdb stores just in-frame clones and leaves some out. The profile shows 550,000 to 800,000 clones, 70% to 90% of them singletons. CDR1 SGHKS and CDR2 YYEKEE come from the germline V gene (reference sequence). This CDR3 contains 16 residues. With 1 base removed from V and 2 bases from J, the gap between germline ends came to 15 bases. The sample also formed part of further work on human thymus T cells. As that study records: Corrective surgery for congenital heart defects was being performed on the healthy Finnish infants who were the donors. From resections taken during corrective heart surgery, the thymus tissue was obtained. Thymic and blood repertoires appeared to carry a bias in their V and J gene usage. Unrelated individuals were reported by related research to share highly overlapping thymic repertoires.

This clonotype was sampled from a girl less than two years old with a congenital heart defect. The specimen was thymocytes. This chain connects TRBV5-5 to TRBJ1-1, with D maybe TRBD1 (5 bases). CDR3 DNA sequence: TGTGCCAGCAGCTTGAGGGCCGACAGTTTCAACACTGAAGCTTTCTTT. This encodes CASSLRADSFNTEAFF.